This record covers a single T cell receptor beta chain. This sample stems from a study of blood T cell repertoires in COVID-19. Study details: COVID-19 samples collected from the United States, Italy and Spain covered acute and convalescent phases. PBMCs, B-cell-depleted T cells, or T cells provided the cDNA or gDNA that made up the material.

Study processing details: Estimation of nucleated cell counts relied on the amplification of reference gene primers. Repertoires were generated with immunoSEQ multiplex PCR, while TCRdb's copy carries only in-frame clones and drops some. That table supplies the V and J calls and clone size; D and trimming were determined from the DNA. Of 250,000 or so clones detected, 83% appear once; the ten largest clones hold around 5.5%. The sequence was collected from a human donor in a cohort sampled during active COVID-19. The source material was peripheral blood.

CDR3 amino acids: CASSPQGARNTGELFF. Written as DNA, the CDR3 is TGTGCCAGTAGCCCACAGGGGGCGAGGAACACCGGGGAGCTGTTTTTT. The chain employs TRBV19 and TRBJ2-2; TRBD1 agrees at 9 bases. The CDR3 contains 16 residues. V shed 6 bases, J shed 1 base, and the junction held 6 bases outside the gene matches. CDR1 is LNHDA and CDR2 is SQIVND in the germline V gene (reference sequence).